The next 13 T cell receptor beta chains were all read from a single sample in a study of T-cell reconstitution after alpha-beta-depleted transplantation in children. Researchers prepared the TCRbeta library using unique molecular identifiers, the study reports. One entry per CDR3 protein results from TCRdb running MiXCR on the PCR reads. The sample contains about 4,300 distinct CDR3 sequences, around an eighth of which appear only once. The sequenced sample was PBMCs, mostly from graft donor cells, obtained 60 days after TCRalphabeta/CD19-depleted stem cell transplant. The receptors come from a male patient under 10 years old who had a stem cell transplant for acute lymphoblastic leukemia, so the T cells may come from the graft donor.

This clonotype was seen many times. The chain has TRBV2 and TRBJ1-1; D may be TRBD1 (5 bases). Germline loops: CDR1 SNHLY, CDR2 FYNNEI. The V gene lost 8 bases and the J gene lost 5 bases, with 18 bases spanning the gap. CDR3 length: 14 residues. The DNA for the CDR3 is TGTGCCAGCGGAGAGGGGTATCGTGGAACTGAAGCTTTCTTT. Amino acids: CASGEGYRGTEAFF.

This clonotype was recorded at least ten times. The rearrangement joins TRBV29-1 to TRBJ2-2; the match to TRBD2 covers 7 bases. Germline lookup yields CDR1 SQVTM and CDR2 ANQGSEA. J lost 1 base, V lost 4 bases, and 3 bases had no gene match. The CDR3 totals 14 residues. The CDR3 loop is CSVVGGMNTGELFF. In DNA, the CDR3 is TGCAGCGTTGTGGGGGGGATGAACACCGGGGAGCTGTTTTTT.

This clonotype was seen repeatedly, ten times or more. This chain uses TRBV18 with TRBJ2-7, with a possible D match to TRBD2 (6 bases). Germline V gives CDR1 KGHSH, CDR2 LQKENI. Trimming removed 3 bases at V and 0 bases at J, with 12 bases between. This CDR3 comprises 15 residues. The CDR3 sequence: CASSPRGTFSYEQYF. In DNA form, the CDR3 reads TGTGCCAGCTCACCTCGGGGGACTTTCTCCTACGAGCAGTACTTC.

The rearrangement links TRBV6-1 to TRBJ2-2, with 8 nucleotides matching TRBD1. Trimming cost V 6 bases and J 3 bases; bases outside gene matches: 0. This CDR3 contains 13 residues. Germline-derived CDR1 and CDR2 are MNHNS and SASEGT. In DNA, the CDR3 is TGTGCCAGCAGGACAGGGGACACCGGGGAGCTGTTTTTT. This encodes CASRTGDTGELFF.

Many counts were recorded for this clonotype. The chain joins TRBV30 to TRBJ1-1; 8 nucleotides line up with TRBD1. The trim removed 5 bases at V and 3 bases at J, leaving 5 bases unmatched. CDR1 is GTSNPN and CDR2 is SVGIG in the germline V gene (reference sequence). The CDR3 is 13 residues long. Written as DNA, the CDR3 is TGTGCCTGGCGGACAGGGAGGGACACTGAAGCTTTCTTT. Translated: CAWRTGRDTEAFF.

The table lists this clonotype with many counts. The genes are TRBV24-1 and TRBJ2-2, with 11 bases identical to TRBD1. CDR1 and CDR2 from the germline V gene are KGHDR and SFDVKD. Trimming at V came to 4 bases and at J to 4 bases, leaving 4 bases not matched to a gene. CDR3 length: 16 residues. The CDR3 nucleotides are TGTGCCACCAGTGACCCCGGGACAGGGGGCACCGGGGAGCTGTTTTTT. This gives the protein CATSDPGTGGTGELFF.

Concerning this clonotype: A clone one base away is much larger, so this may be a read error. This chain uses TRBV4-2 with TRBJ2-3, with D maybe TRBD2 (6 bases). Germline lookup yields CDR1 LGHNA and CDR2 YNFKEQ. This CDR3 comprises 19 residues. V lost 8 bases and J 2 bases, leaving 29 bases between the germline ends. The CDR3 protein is CASGPGPRGAGLITDTQYF. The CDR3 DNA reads TGTGCCAGCGGCCCCGGGCCTCGCGGGGCAGGATTAATCACAGATACGCAGTATTTT.

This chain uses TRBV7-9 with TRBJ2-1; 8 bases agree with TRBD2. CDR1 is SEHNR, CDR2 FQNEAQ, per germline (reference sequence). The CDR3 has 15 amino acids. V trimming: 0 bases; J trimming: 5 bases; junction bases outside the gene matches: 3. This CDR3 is CASSLAQAGDNEQFF. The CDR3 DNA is TGTGCCAGCAGCTTAGCGCAAGCGGGGGACAATGAGCAGTTCTTC.

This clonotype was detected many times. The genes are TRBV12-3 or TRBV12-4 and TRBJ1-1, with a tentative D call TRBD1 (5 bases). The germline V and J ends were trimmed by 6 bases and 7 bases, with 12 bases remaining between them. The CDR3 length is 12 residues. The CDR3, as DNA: TGTGCCAGCAGACCAAGACAGCTTGAAGCTTTCTTT. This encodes CASRPRQLEAFF.

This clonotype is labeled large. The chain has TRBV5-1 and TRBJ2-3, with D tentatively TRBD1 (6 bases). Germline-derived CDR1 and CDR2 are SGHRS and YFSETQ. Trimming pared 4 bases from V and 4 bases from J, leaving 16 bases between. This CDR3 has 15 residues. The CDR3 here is CASSPLGAWADTQYF. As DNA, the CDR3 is TGCGCCAGCAGCCCGTTGGGGGCCTGGGCAGATACGCAGTATTTT.

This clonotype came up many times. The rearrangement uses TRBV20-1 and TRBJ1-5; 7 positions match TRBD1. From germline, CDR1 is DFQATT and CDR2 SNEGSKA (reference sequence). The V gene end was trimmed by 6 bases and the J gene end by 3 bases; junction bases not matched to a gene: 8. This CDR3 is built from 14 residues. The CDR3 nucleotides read TGCAGTGCGGATCGGACAGGCAACAATCAGCCCCAGCATTTT. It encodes CSADRTGNNQPQHF.

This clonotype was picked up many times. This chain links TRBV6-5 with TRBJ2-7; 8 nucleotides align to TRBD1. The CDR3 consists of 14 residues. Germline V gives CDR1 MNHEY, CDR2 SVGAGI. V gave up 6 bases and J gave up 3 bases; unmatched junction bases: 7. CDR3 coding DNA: TGTGCCAGCAGGCCGGCAGGGGGCAGCTACGAGCAGTACTTC. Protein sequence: CASRPAGGSYEQYF.

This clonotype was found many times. CDR3 nucleotides: TGTGCCAGCAGCTTAGGGTCAGGGGGGGTAGACTACGAGCAGTACTTC. Translating it yields CASSLGSGGVDYEQYF. This rearrangement joins TRBV7-9 to TRBJ2-7; D may match TRBD1 or TRBD2 (7 bases each). The CDR3 runs to 16 residues. The germline CDR1 and CDR2 sequences are SEHNR and FQNEAQ (reference sequence). Trimming removed 1 base at V and 3 bases at J, with 16 bases between.